This TCR beta chain is from a study of blood T cell repertoires in COVID-19 (dated by TCRdb to 2020 to 2021). With respect to the entire study: Samples from collaborators originated in the United States, Italy and Spain and spanned both the acute and convalescent phases of COVID-19. Samples came from the ongoing ImmuneRACE study (first 160 participants) plus 1,254 subjects from 6 global collaborators. Nearly every sample came with metadata listing a de-identified subject ID, COVID-19 status, age in years and sex. The prospective study material was composed of cDNA or gDNA derived from T cells, B-cell-depleted T cells, or PBMCs. Where HLA class I and class II types were available, the types were taken from metadata supplied by the sample provider, not from assay-based typing. Deeply sampled blood TCRbeta repertoires from subjects exposed to, actively infected with, or recovered from COVID-19 were included in the dataset. A freely available public database, intended as a resource for researchers studying the immune response to SARS-CoV-2, is where the repertoires were released.

The CDR3 starts with the cysteine, ends with the phenylalanine, and has 16 residues. Of the read, only the CDR3 DNA is kept; its 48 bases are in frame from base 1. CDR1 and CDR2 were assigned from the germline V gene (reference sequence) as SEHNR and FQNEAQ. V is trimmed back by 7 bases and J by 1 base, and the junction contains 7 bases that no gene match accounts for. TCRbeta CDR3 regions were amplified from genomic DNA using the immunoSEQ Assay, a bias-controlled multiplex PCR. The authors' analysis ran thus. The number of nucleated cells in each sample was estimated from the amplification of reference gene primers within the assay. To quantify the absolute abundance of each unique TCRbeta CDR3 rearrangement, sequence reads were collapsed and filtered. For each sample, productive Simpson clonality was calculated as the square root of Simpson's diversity index over productive rearrangements. TCRdb took over this immuneACCESS table, retaining in-frame rearrangements with V and J assigned. Such tables are incomplete; in checked studies, under half of the missing clones stem from an unresolved V gene, and the remainder is unexplained. D and trimming come from the DNA, and the V and J calls and clone size come from that table. The sample table contains around 170,000 clones; only one count was recorded for approximately 90% of them. Of the sample, roughly 2.8% falls within the top ten clones.

The collaborating institutions used their own protocols to collect whole blood in K2EDTA tubes. For TCRbeta analysis, collaborator samples were shipped as frozen whole blood, as isolated PBMCs, or as DNA extracted from either sample type. For this clone: Its antigen is currently not known. Base-call qualities are not available, and no considerably larger clone is one nucleotide away.

General conclusions and limits of the study: Clinical and demographic metadata were provided uncurated, with the amount varying by source and participant.

The rearrangement joined TRBV7-9 to TRBJ2-5; a stretch of 12 junction bases matches TRBD2. The TCR comes from a woman aged 25 to 39 with active or convalescent COVID-19. The specimen was peripheral blood. Here is the DNA: TGTGCCAGCACCTTCGGGACTAGCGGGTCCCAAGAGACCCAGTACTTC. It encodes CASTFGTSGSQETQYF. Joined to the reference TRBV7-9 and TRBJ2-5 proteins, this CDR3 gives the full variable domain: DTGVSQNPRHKITKRGQNVTFRCDPISEHNRLYWYRQTLGQGPEFLTYFQNEAQLEKSRLLSDRFSAERPKGSFSTLEIQRTEQGDSAMYLCASTFGTSGSQETQYFGPGTRLLVL.